This T cell receptor beta chain comes out of a study of blood T cell repertoires in COVID-19. The CDR3 length is 16 residues. Measured with immunoSEQ multiplex PCR; TCRdb has only the in-frame clones, and not every one. The data hold about 74,000 clones, with around 87% observed a single time. Material for sequencing was peripheral blood. This TCR came from a woman aged 80 or older with active or convalescent COVID-19. This rearrangement joins TRBV21-1 to TRBJ2-2; TRBD1, the D gene given by the table, was not confirmed from the DNA. TRBV21-1 is designated a pseudogene. In DNA, the CDR3 is TGTGCCAGCAGCTCCAACCTAGACAGCCAGACCGGGGAGCTGTTTTTT. As protein: CASSSNLDSQTGELFF.